Below are 3 T cell receptor beta chains sequenced from a single sample in a study of blood T cell repertoires in COVID-19. Clones were sequenced by immunoSEQ multiplex PCR, and TCRdb holds only the in-frame ones, with some missing. The sample has tens of thousands of clones, about 91% seen once. Sequencing was done on a sample of peripheral blood. The receptor set was obtained from a woman in her seventies with active COVID-19.

The chain recombines TRBV6-5 with TRBJ2-1, with TRBD2 matching over 12 bases. The length of the CDR3 is 16 residues. V lost 2 bases, J lost 8 bases, and 7 bases stayed unmatched. Germline V gene data show CDR1 as MNHEY and CDR2 as SVGAGI. Here the CDR3 reads CASSYQGLAGGDEQFF. As DNA, the CDR3 is TGTGCCAGCAGTTACCAGGGCCTAGCGGGAGGGGATGAGCAGTTCTTC.

The chain uses TRBV5-1 and TRBJ2-7; TRBD2 matches 9 bases. Germline V gene sequence: CDR1 SGHRS, CDR2 YFSETQ. The CDR3 runs 16 residues. With V trimmed by 3 bases and J by 7 bases, 14 bases remained unmatched. The CDR3 DNA sequence: TGCGCCAGCAGCTCCTACTTAGCGGGAGCCCTAATGGAGCAGTACTTC. Protein sequence: CASSSYLAGALMEQYF.

The table lists this clone with a count of one. V gene TRBV4-3 combines with J gene TRBJ1-6; D may be TRBD1 (6 bases). CDR3 length equals 15 residues. CDR1 LGHNA and CDR2 YSLEER come from the germline V gene. V was pared by 0 bases and J by 7 bases, with 10 bases between. CDR3 region: CASSQEWTVNSPLHF. The DNA for the CDR3 is TGCGCCAGCAGCCAAGAGTGGACAGTAAATTCACCCCTCCACTTT.